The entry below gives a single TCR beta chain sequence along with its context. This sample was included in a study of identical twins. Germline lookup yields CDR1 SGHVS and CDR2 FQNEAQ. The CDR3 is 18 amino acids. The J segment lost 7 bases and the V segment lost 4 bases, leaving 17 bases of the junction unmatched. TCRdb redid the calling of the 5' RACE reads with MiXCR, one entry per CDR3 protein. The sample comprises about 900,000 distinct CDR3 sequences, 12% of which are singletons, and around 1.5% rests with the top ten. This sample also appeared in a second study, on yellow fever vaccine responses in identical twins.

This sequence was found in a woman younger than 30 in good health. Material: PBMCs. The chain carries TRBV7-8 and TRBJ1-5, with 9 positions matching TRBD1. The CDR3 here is CASSWWGGGRGTGQPQHF. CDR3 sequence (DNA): TGTGCCAGCAGCTGGTGGGGCGGTGGCAGGGGGACAGGGCAGCCCCAGCATTTT. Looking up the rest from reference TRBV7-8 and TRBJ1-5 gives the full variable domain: GAGVSQSPRYKVAKRGQDVALRCDPISGHVSLFWYQQALGQGPEFLTYFQNEAQLDKSGLPSDRFFAERPEGSVSTLKIQRTQQEDSAVYLCASSWWGGGRGTGQPQHFGDGTRLSIL.